One and the same sample provided the 16 T cell receptor beta chains below, sequenced in a study of graft-versus-host responses after intestinal transplantation. The table came from immunoSEQ multiplex PCR; TCRdb's copy has only in-frame clones and leaves some out. The data show about 71,000 clones, approximately 94% seen once. For these TCRs, the target antigens are not known. The sequencing used unstimulated CD8+ T cells sorted from spleen or lymph node cells, collected before intestinal transplant. These receptor sequences come from a human donor who received an intestinal transplant.

The V and J genes are TRBV27 and TRBJ2-4; D not certain. The CDR3 covers 14 residues. The germline CDR1 and CDR2 sequences are MNHEY and SMNVEV (reference sequence). The V end was cut by 2 bases, the J end by 0 bases, with 5 bases between. The CDR3 DNA is TGTGCCAGCAGTTTAGGATTAGCCAAAAACATTCAGTACTTC. The encoded protein is CASSLGLAKNIQYF.

A single count supports this clone. The V and J genes are TRBV7-9 and TRBJ2-1, with D perhaps TRBD1 or TRBD2 (5 bases each). Trimming left V 5 bases short and J 5 bases short, with 13 bases between. This CDR3 region has 14 residues. From germline, CDR1 is SEHNR and CDR2 FQNEAQ (reference sequence). CDR3: CASSEGPPNNEQFF. The CDR3 nucleotides are TGTGCCAGCAGCGAGGGACCTCCAAACAATGAGCAGTTCTTC.

The chain carries TRBV5-1 and TRBJ2-5, with D unclear. This CDR3 has 14 amino acids. CDR1 and CDR2 (germline): SGHRS, YFSETQ. Trimming took 4 bases from V and 1 from J, leaving 11 bases between them. This chain's CDR3 is CASSPALIQETQYF. The CDR3, as DNA: TGCGCCAGCAGCCCCGCTCTAATCCAAGAGACCCAGTACTTC.

The chain employs TRBV4-2 and TRBJ2-7; 10 bases align to TRBD1. The CDR3 has 15 amino acids. Trimming took 5 bases from V and 6 from J; bases not matched to a gene: 10. Germline V lookup: CDR1 LGHNA, CDR2 YNFKEQ. CDR3 DNA: TGTGCCAGCAGCATCTCCGGGACAGGGGCGTTCGAGCAGTACTTC. Protein sequence: CASSISGTGAFEQYF.

The chain employs TRBV27 and TRBJ2-5; 9 bases agree with TRBD1. In germline, CDR1 is MNHEY, CDR2 SMNVEV (reference sequence). With V trimmed by 6 bases and J by 4 bases, 9 bases remained unmatched. The CDR3 is 15 amino acids. The CDR3 sequence: CASSTNRGRGETQYF. CDR3 nucleotide sequence: TGTGCCAGCAGCACGAACAGGGGGCGCGGAGAGACCCAGTACTTC.

The chain links TRBV6-1 to TRBJ1-6; the match to TRBD1 covers 7 bases. This CDR3 spans 15 amino acids. The V gene's germline CDR1 is MNHNS and CDR2 SASEGT. V was pared by 6 bases and J by 7 bases, with 9 bases of the junction left unmatched. The CDR3 coding sequence is TGTGCCAGCAGGAACAGGGGAGACCTCAATTCACCCCTCCACTTT. Protein sequence: CASRNRGDLNSPLHF.

The chain links TRBV19 to TRBJ2-3, with D tentatively TRBD1 or TRBD2 (5 bases each). This CDR3 spans 14 amino acids. Between the trimmed V and J ends, which lost 5 bases and 0 bases, there was a span of 9 bases. The germline V gene encodes CDR1 LNHDA and CDR2 SQIVND (reference sequence). The CDR3 protein is CASSGGMSTDTQYF. CDR3 nucleotide sequence: TGTGCCAGTAGTGGGGGTATGAGCACAGATACGCAGTATTTT.

This clone was detected a few times. The chain joins TRBV27 to TRBJ2-1, with D possibly matching TRBD1 (5 bases). V was cut by 9 bases and J by 0 bases, with 9 bases left in between. Germline-derived CDR1 and CDR2 are MNHEY and SMNVEV (reference sequence). The CDR3 runs 13 residues. The chain's CDR3 is CASQGRSYNEQFF. CDR3 nucleotides: TGTGCCAGTCAGGGCCGCTCCTACAATGAGCAGTTCTTC.

V usage is TRBV7-9 and J usage is TRBJ2-4; 8 nucleotides line up with TRBD1. With 4 bases clipped from V and 0 bases from J, the junction kept 5 bases outside the gene matches. Per germline, CDR1 SEHNR and CDR2 FQNEAQ (reference sequence). This CDR3 has 16 amino acids. The CDR3 reads CASSYTGGLAKNIQYF. The CDR3 DNA sequence: TGTGCCAGCAGCTACACAGGGGGTCTAGCCAAAAACATTCAGTACTTC.

This chain connects TRBV7-8 to TRBJ1-1; 8 nucleotides line up with TRBD1. With V trimmed by 3 bases and J by 0 bases, 12 bases remained unmatched. Germline loops: CDR1 SGHVS, CDR2 FQNEAQ. There are 18 residues in the CDR3. As DNA, the CDR3 is TGTGCCAGCAGCTTCTACGGACAGGGCGCGGGTTTGAACACTGAAGCTTTCTTT. It specifies CASSFYGQGAGLNTEAFF.

The V and J genes are TRBV7-9 and TRBJ1-1; TRBD1 is a possible D gene (5 bases). Per germline, CDR1 SEHNR and CDR2 FQNEAQ (reference sequence). The CDR3 sequence is 12 residues long. Trimming cost V 3 bases and J 8 bases, with 10 bases left between them. The CDR3 coding sequence is TGTGCCAGCAGCTTCGGGGACGACGAAGCTTTCTTT. Translation gives CASSFGDDEAFF.

This chain links TRBV6-5 with TRBJ2-1, with D maybe TRBD2 (6 bases). Germline CDR1 and CDR2: MNHEY and SVGAGI. CDR3 length: 15 residues. Trimming removed 4 bases from V and 7 bases from J, with 17 bases in between. The CDR3: CASSLSALGGNEQFF. Written as DNA, the CDR3 is TGTGCCAGCAGTTTATCGGCCCTTGGGGGGAATGAGCAGTTCTTC.

The chain couples TRBV6-6 to TRBJ1-5; no firm D call. There are 15 residues in the CDR3. CDR1 is MNHNY and CDR2 is SVGAGI in the germline V gene (reference sequence). V was cut by 6 bases and J by 0 bases, with 12 bases left in between. CDR3 sequence: CASSRNSHSNQPQHF. The CDR3 nucleotides are TGTGCCAGCAGCCGAAACAGCCATAGCAATCAGCCCCAGCATTTT.

The V gene is TRBV9, the J gene TRBJ2-1; D call uncertain. Trimming cost V 0 bases and J 8 bases, with 9 bases left between them. The V gene's germline CDR1 is SGDLS and CDR2 YYNGEE. This CDR3 spans 13 amino acids. CDR3 protein: CASSVANDHEQFF. CDR3 nucleotide sequence: TGTGCCAGCAGCGTAGCGAACGATCATGAGCAGTTCTTC.

The V call is TRBV13, the J call TRBJ2-6; D perhaps matches TRBD2 (5 bases). CDR3 length: 18 amino acids. Trimming shortened V by 1 base and J by 0 bases, and 13 bases separated the two germline ends. From germline, CDR1 is PRHDT and CDR2 FYEKMQ (reference sequence). The CDR3 bases are TGTGCCAGCAGCTTAGACCGGGATTACAGCTCTGGGGCCAACGTCCTGACTTTC. Amino acid sequence: CASSLDRDYSSGANVLTF.

The chain couples TRBV19 to TRBJ2-5, with a tentative D call TRBD1 (6 bases). Trimming took off 5 bases at V and 2 bases at J, with 15 bases between the two ends. Germline V gives CDR1 LNHDA, CDR2 SQIVND (reference sequence). The CDR3 totals 15 residues. As DNA, the CDR3 is TGTGCCAGTAGTCCTGGACAGCGGAATCAAGAGACCCAGTACTTC. This gives the protein CASSPGQRNQETQYF.